This TCR beta chain was recovered during a study of tumor-infiltrating lymphocytes in primary liver carcinoma. Study overall: Subjects presented with primary liver carcinoma managed by surgical resection. The yield of productive TCRbeta reads per sample was roughly 3.5 to 7.13 million and was similar across tissue types.

Blood RNA came from unsorted whole blood; germline DNA was also extracted. Synthesis of TCR beta cDNA was carried out from 500 ng total RNA with a constant-region primer. Modified slightly, ARM-PCR produced TCR beta libraries over three nested multiplex PCR rounds. The study ran its first two PCR rounds for roughly 11 cycles each, using TRBV1-TRBV30 forward primers and a C-beta reverse primer. TCRdb passed the multiplex PCR reads through MiXCR, listing each CDR3 protein once. This table has just over 300,000 distinct CDR3 sequences, around 50% appearing once. This CDR3 has 16 amino acids. CDR1 WSHSY and CDR2 SAAADI come from the germline V gene. Concerning this clonotype itself: The junction differs from germline at one of its ends, possibly a read error.

Sequencing was carried out using peripheral blood. This clonotype was sampled from a woman aged 25 to 45 with primary liver carcinoma and hepatitis B virus infection. This chain uses TRBV10-2 with TRBJ2-3, with TRBD2 as a possible D gene (6 bases). CDR3 amino acids: CASIPLGGEGVDTQYF. The CDR3 DNA reads TGCGCCAGCATACCCTTGGGGGGAGAGGGAGTAGATACACAGTATTTT.